Listed here are 11 T cell receptor beta chains from one sample, sequenced in a study of blood T cell repertoires in COVID-19. The assay was immunoSEQ multiplex PCR, and TCRdb's table has in-frame clones only and misses some. The profile shows roughly 350,000 clones, more than 75% of them singletons. The source material was peripheral blood. The origin of the receptors is a woman aged 45 to 65 with COVID-19, enrolled during active disease.

V usage is TRBV6-2 or TRBV6-3 and J usage is TRBJ2-5, with 14 bases identical to TRBD2. The CDR3 contains 15 residues. V was clipped by 5 bases and J by 5 bases; unmatched bases: 4. Germline loops: CDR1 MNHEY, CDR2 SVGEGT. The DNA of the CDR3 is TGTGCCAGCAGTGGACTAGCGGGAGGATGGGAGACCCAGTACTTC. Translation gives CASSGLAGGWETQYF.

The chain links TRBV7-9 to TRBJ1-6; TRBD1 agrees at 7 bases. Germline V CDR1 and CDR2: SEHNR, FQNEAQ (reference sequence). J was trimmed by 9 bases and V by 3 bases; bases with no gene match: 17. The length of the CDR3 is 18 residues. The CDR3 bases are TGTGCCAGCAGCTTCAGCGACGGGTACGAGGGGGCAGGTTCACCCCTCCACTTT. Protein: CASSFSDGYEGAGSPLHF.

This clone was picked up one time. V is TRBV18 and J is TRBJ2-7, with TRBD1 matching over 11 bases. Trimming cost V 6 bases and J 8 bases; bases outside gene matches: 6. This CDR3 spans 13 amino acids. From germline, CDR1 is KGHSH and CDR2 LQKENI. CDR3 DNA sequence: TGTGCCAGCTCGGAGGGACAGGGGGGGAAGCAGTACTTC. As protein: CASSEGQGGKQYF.

This sequence joins TRBV11-2 and TRBJ2-5; possible D gene TRBD2, 5 bases. The CDR3 has 15 amino acids. Germline loops: CDR1 SGHAT, CDR2 FQNNGV. Trimming shortened V by 5 bases and J by 5 bases, and 18 bases separated the two germline ends. This chain's CDR3 is CASSTAGLPSETQYF. Here the CDR3 DNA reads TGTGCCAGCAGCACCGCCGGACTCCCATCGGAGACCCAGTACTTC.

The chain has TRBV3-1 (or the pseudogene TRBV3-2) and TRBJ2-3; 7 positions match TRBD2. J lost 0 bases, V lost 3 bases, and 12 bases had no gene match. This CDR3 is built from 18 residues. Looked up from germline, CDR1 is LGHDT and CDR2 is YNNKEL (reference sequence). The CDR3 nucleotides read TGTGCCAGCAGCCAGGGGGGGGTAGCGGGCGCTAGCACAGATACGCAGTATTTT. Amino acids: CASSQGGVAGASTDTQYF.

The J gene is TRBJ2-3, the V gene TRBV5-1; 9 positions match TRBD1. Germline CDR1 is SGHRS and CDR2 is YFSETQ. This CDR3 comprises 15 residues. J gave up 4 bases and V 4 bases, and 7 bases lay outside the gene matches. The CDR3: CASSPDRGPPDTQYF. CDR3 in DNA: TGCGCCAGCAGCCCGGACAGGGGTCCCCCAGATACGCAGTATTTT.

This chain uses TRBV24-1 with TRBJ1-6; D may be TRBD1 (5 bases). Germline lookup yields CDR1 KGHDR and CDR2 SFDVKD. V lost 7 bases and J lost 5, with 8 bases in between. This CDR3 is 13 amino acids long. The CDR3 sequence is CATRDTHNSPLHF. The CDR3 coding sequence is TGTGCCACCAGGGACACCCATAATTCACCCCTCCACTTT.

For this clone: This CDR3 is also generated by other DNA sequences in the sample. The rearrangement uses TRBV27 and TRBJ2-1, with 8 bases fitting TRBD2. Germline V gene lookup returns CDR1 MNHEY and CDR2 SMNVEV (reference sequence). CDR3 length: 15 amino acids. V lost 5 bases and J lost 0; bases outside the gene matches: 3. The CDR3 nucleotides are TGTGCCAGCAGTCCAGGGACTAGCTCCTACAATGAGCAGTTCTTC. Translating it yields CASSPGTSSYNEQFF.

V usage is TRBV5-6 and J usage is TRBJ1-6, with TRBD1 matching over 7 bases. CDR1 and CDR2 from the germline V gene are SGHDT and YYEEEE. This CDR3 is built from 14 residues. The V segment lost 4 bases and the J segment 6 bases; nucleotides outside the gene matches: 4. Here the CDR3 DNA reads TGTGCCAGCAGCCGAAGGGGGCTTAATTCACCCCTCCACTTT. Residues: CASSRRGLNSPLHF.

In DNA, the CDR3 is TGTGCCAGCAGGCAATGGGAGGCACTCCCGAACACTGAAGCTTTCTTT. It is translated as CASRQWEALPNTEAFF. The chain couples TRBV3-1 (or the pseudogene TRBV3-2) to TRBJ1-1; D is uncertain. The CDR3 consists of 16 residues. Germline V gene lookup returns CDR1 LGHDT and CDR2 YNNKEL (reference sequence). The V end was cut by 6 bases, the J end by 1 base, with 18 bases between.

The rearrangement links TRBV18 to TRBJ2-3; D gene ambiguous. V lost 2 bases and J 2 bases, leaving 8 bases between the germline ends. CDR3 size: 14 residues. CDR1 and CDR2 (germline): KGHSH, LQKENI. Here the CDR3 reads CASSPTEITDTQYF. CDR3 sequence (DNA): TGTGCCAGCTCACCAACAGAGATCACAGATACGCAGTATTTT.